The 19 T cell receptor beta chains reported below all come from one sample, sequenced in a study of cytomegalovirus exposure and HLA in healthy donors. The PCR contained 60 Vbeta and 13 Jbeta primers. TCRdb keeps only in-frame clones here, not all; method: immunoSEQ multiplex PCR. Of 100,000 or so clones listed, about three quarters are singletons. Source material: PBMCs. The receptors were sampled from a male donor in good health and CMV-seropositive.

The J gene is TRBJ1-2, the V gene TRBV6-5, with 7 bases matching TRBD1. The J segment lost 5 bases and the V segment lost 8 bases, leaving 5 bases of the junction unmatched. The CDR3 totals 12 residues. Germline CDR1 reads MNHEY; CDR2 reads SVGAGI. This chain's CDR3 is CASGGQSYGYTF. The CDR3 DNA follows: TGTGCCAGCGGGGGACAGTCATATGGCTACACCTTC.

The chain is built from TRBV19 and TRBJ1-3; 8 bases align to TRBD1. Trimming removed 3 bases from V and 4 bases from J; junction bases left unmatched: 5. Per the germline V gene, CDR1 is LNHDA and CDR2 is SQIVND (reference sequence). The CDR3 totals 15 residues. This CDR3 is CASSIRQGNGNTIYF. DNA for the CDR3: TGTGCCAGTAGTATCCGACAGGGGAACGGAAACACCATATATTTT.

The chain carries TRBV7-2 and TRBJ2-7; possible D gene TRBD1, 7 bases. The CDR3 runs 14 residues. CDR1 is SGHTA and CDR2 is FQGNSA in the germline V gene. Trimming shortened V by 5 bases and J by 7 bases, and 18 bases separated the two germline ends. CDR3 DNA: TGTGCCAGCAGCAAAGGGGGGACAGTGGGGGAGCAGTACTTC. Amino acids: CASSKGGTVGEQYF.

The V and J genes are TRBV29-1 and TRBJ2-3, with TRBD1 matching 7 bases. This CDR3 contains 14 residues. The germline CDR1 and CDR2 sequences are SQVTM and ANQGSEA. With 1 base clipped from V and 0 bases from J, the junction kept 1 base outside the gene matches. CDR3 amino acids: CSVEGQGSTDTQYF. In nucleotides, the CDR3 is TGCAGCGTTGAAGGACAGGGTAGCACAGATACGCAGTATTTT.

The rearrangement joins TRBV30 to TRBJ1-2; D remains ambiguous. This CDR3 has 10 residues. CDR1 GTSNPN and CDR2 SVGIG come from the germline V gene (reference sequence). CDR3 sequence reads: CAATGYGYTF. DNA of the CDR3: TGTGCGGCCACGGGATATGGCTACACCTTC.

This clone was seen a single time. The rearrangement joins TRBV2 to TRBJ1-5, with 7 bases fitting TRBD1. The CDR3 contains 15 residues. From germline, CDR1 is SNHLY and CDR2 FYNNEI. Trimming cost V 3 bases and J 2 bases; bases outside gene matches: 4. CDR3 DNA sequence: TGTGCCAGCAGTGAGGTCCAGGGGGGCAATCAGCCCCAGCATTTT. Its translation: CASSEVQGGNQPQHF.

This clone has a single count. The V call is TRBV5-1, the J call TRBJ2-7; 7 nucleotides line up with TRBD2. Germline loops: CDR1 SGHRS, CDR2 YFSETQ. After removal of 1 base from V and 4 bases from J, the junction contained 8 bases not matched to a gene. The CDR3 is made up of 15 amino acids. The CDR3 DNA is TGCGCCAGCAGCTTGAGCGGGACGGGCTCTTACGAGCAGTACTTC. Translating it yields CASSLSGTGSYEQYF.

Only a few counts were recorded for this clone. V gene TRBV19 combines with J gene TRBJ1-2; D not resolved. The CDR3 covers 16 residues. Germline V gene data show CDR1 as LNHDA and CDR2 as SQIVND (reference sequence). V lost 4 bases and J lost 5, with 20 bases in between. The CDR3 here is CASSTLDGPGRYGYTF. The CDR3 bases are TGTGCCAGTAGTACATTGGACGGACCCGGGAGATATGGCTACACCTTC.

The rearrangement joins TRBV30 to TRBJ1-6; D ambiguous. Germline assignment: CDR1 GTSNPN and CDR2 SVGIG (reference sequence). Between the trimmed V and J ends, which lost 4 bases and 8 bases, there was a span of 12 bases. This CDR3 spans 13 amino acids. The DNA for the CDR3 is TGTGCCTGGAACACGAATGACTATTCACCCCTCCACTTT. Its translation: CAWNTNDYSPLHF. The full variable domain, its missing parts supplied by reference TRBV30 and TRBJ1-6, is SQTIHQWPATLVQPVGSPLSLECTVEGTSNPNLYWYRQAAGRGLQLLFYSVGIGQISSEVPQNLSASRPQDRQFILSSKKLLLSDSGFYLCAWNTNDYSPLHFGNGTRLTVT.

The V gene is TRBV5-4, the J gene TRBJ2-5, with 7 positions matching TRBD2. From germline, CDR1 is SGHNT and CDR2 YYREEE (reference sequence). Losses at the gene ends were 3 bases for V and 3 bases for J; bases not matched to a gene: 5. CDR3 length: 14 residues. CDR3 in DNA: TGTGCCAGCAGCTCGATCGGGACTAAAGAGACCCAGTACTTC. Its translation is CASSSIGTKETQYF.

In regard to this clone: Different DNA sequences within this sample yield the same CDR3. The V call is TRBV19, the J call TRBJ1-1; D not certain. The V end lost 3 bases, the J end lost 1 base, and 6 bases lay between the germline ends. This CDR3 is built from 13 residues. Germline V CDR1 and CDR2: LNHDA, SQIVND (reference sequence). This CDR3 reads CASSISGNTEAFF. The DNA of the CDR3 is TGTGCCAGTAGTATTTCCGGGAACACTGAAGCTTTCTTT. Full variable domain (rest looked up from reference TRBV19 and TRBJ1-1): DGGITQSPKYLFRKEGQNVTLSCEQNLNHDAMYWYRQDPGQGLRLIYYSQIVNDFQKGDIAEGYSVSREKKESFPLTVTSAQKNPTAFYLCASSISGNTEAFFGQGTRLTVV.

The chain combines TRBV9 with TRBJ1-5, with D maybe TRBD1 (6 bases). Trimming took off 3 bases at V and 4 bases at J, with 14 bases between the two ends. Germline V gene sequence: CDR1 SGDLS, CDR2 YYNGEE. The CDR3 sequence is 15 residues long. The CDR3 DNA reads TGTGCCAGCAGCGCGACGGGACAACCTAATCAGCCCCAGCATTTT. This gives the protein CASSATGQPNQPQHF.

CDR3 protein: CASSPWTGGFGETQYF. The CDR3 nucleotides are TGCGCCAGCAGCCCATGGACAGGGGGCTTCGGGGAGACCCAGTACTTC. The chain employs TRBV5-1 and TRBJ2-5; 11 bases map to TRBD1. The CDR3 is made up of 16 amino acids. Germline V gene lookup returns CDR1 SGHRS and CDR2 YFSETQ. The ends lost 4 bases at V and 5 bases at J; junction bases unmatched: 10.

This clone was found a few times. V and J are TRBV19 and TRBJ2-1; 7 nucleotides line up with TRBD1. From germline, CDR1 is LNHDA and CDR2 SQIVND (reference sequence). V trimming: 7 bases; J trimming: 2 bases; junction bases outside the gene matches: 5. The CDR3 has 14 amino acids. The CDR3 here is CASKDRATYNEQFF. The CDR3 bases are TGTGCCAGTAAAGACAGGGCCACCTACAATGAGCAGTTCTTC.

CDR3 in amino acids: CASTGPGGSNQPQHF. The CDR3 DNA reads TGTGCCAGCACCGGCCCCGGGGGTAGCAATCAGCCCCAGCATTTT. The genes are TRBV5-4 and TRBJ1-5; weak D call: TRBD1 (5 bases). The CDR3 sequence is 15 residues long. V lost 6 bases to trimming and J lost 0 bases, with 13 bases between them. CDR1 is SGHNT, CDR2 YYREEE, per germline (reference sequence).

This chain joins TRBV6-1 and TRBJ2-7; a possible D gene is TRBD2 (6 bases). CDR1 and CDR2 from the germline V gene are MNHNS and SASEGT. V was trimmed by 5 bases and J by 2 bases, leaving 13 bases between them. The CDR3 is 14 residues long. CDR3 DNA sequence: TGTGCCAGCAGTCCTCCGCGGGGTCCCTACGAGCAGTACTTC. Translating gives CASSPPRGPYEQYF.

V and J are TRBV6-4 and TRBJ2-3; TRBD1 agrees at 9 bases. After removal of 8 bases from V and 0 bases from J, the junction contained 0 bases not matched to a gene. This CDR3 has 13 residues. CDR1 is MRHNA and CDR2 is SNTAGT in the germline V gene. CDR3 in amino acids: CASGTGSTDTQYF. The CDR3 nucleotides read TGTGCCAGCGGGACAGGGAGCACAGATACGCAGTATTTT.

The gene calls are TRBV19 and TRBJ1-4; D unclear. V dropped 6 bases and J dropped 1 base, with 6 bases sitting between them. Germline CDR1 reads LNHDA; CDR2 reads SQIVND (reference sequence). The CDR3 totals 13 residues. The CDR3 DNA reads as TGTGCCAGTAGGCCAGGAACTAATGAAAAACTGTTTTTT. Amino acids: CASRPGTNEKLFF.

V and J are TRBV29-1 and TRBJ1-2; 8 bases are shared with TRBD1. The CDR3 extends over 13 amino acids. The V and J ends lost 6 bases and 3 bases, in that order; junction bases with no gene match: 6. The germline gives CDR1 SQVTM, CDR2 ANQGSEA. In DNA form, the CDR3 reads TGCAGCGTCCTGGACAGGGCTGACTATGGCTACACCTTC. Its translation is CSVLDRADYGYTF.